This passage covers 18 T cell receptor beta chains from one sample sequenced in a study of T cell changes during pregnancy in multiple sclerosis. Assay used: immunoSEQ multiplex PCR; TCRdb lists only in-frame clones, some missing. The sample has tens of thousands of clones; 92% are singletons. The source was peripheral blood, collected in the third trimester of pregnancy. These receptors were obtained from a female donor with multiple sclerosis, enrolled in a pregnancy study.

The chain uses TRBV13 and TRBJ2-7, with TRBD2 matching 11 bases. The CDR3 consists of 15 residues. The junction had 7 bases not matched to a gene; V was cut back by 6 bases and J by 3 bases. Germline values: CDR1 PRHDT, CDR2 FYEKMQ (reference sequence). DNA for the CDR3: TGTGCCAGCAGTTCAGTAGCGGGAGGGTACTACGAGCAGTACTTC. Encoded protein: CASSSVAGGYYEQYF.

This clone was seen a few times. V is TRBV6-1 and J is TRBJ2-5; D gene uncertain. CDR3 length: 13 amino acids. CDR1 and CDR2 from the germline V gene are MNHNS and SASEGT. Trimming took 4 bases from V and 2 from J, leaving 8 bases between them. The CDR3 bases are TGTGCCAGCAGTGGTGCGGAACAAGAGACCCAGTACTTC. This translates into CASSGAEQETQYF.

V usage is TRBV4-3 and J usage is TRBJ2-7; 7 bases map to TRBD2. Germline CDR1 reads LGHNA; CDR2 reads YSLEER. This CDR3 region has 15 residues. Losses at the gene ends were 0 bases for V and 4 bases for J; bases not matched to a gene: 6. The CDR3 sequence is CASSQERENLYEQYF. CDR3 in DNA: TGCGCCAGCAGCCAAGAGCGGGAGAATCTATACGAGCAGTACTTC.

The rearrangement uses TRBV6-9 and TRBJ2-7, with TRBD2 matching 7 bases. The CDR3 loop spans 16 amino acids. V dropped 6 bases and J dropped 0; count of bases not matched to a gene: 11. Per the germline V gene, CDR1 is MNHGY and CDR2 is SVAAGI. The CDR3 sequence: CASSPFAGVLSYEQYF. DNA of the CDR3: TGTGCCAGCAGCCCCTTCGCGGGGGTACTCTCCTACGAGCAGTACTTC.

J is TRBJ2-3 and V is TRBV7-9; 7 nucleotides match TRBD1. Germline V gives CDR1 SEHNR, CDR2 FQNEAQ (reference sequence). The CDR3 runs to 15 residues. The ends lost 1 base at V and 3 bases at J; junction bases unmatched: 4. The CDR3, as DNA: TGTGCCAGCAGCTTAGGGGCCAGGGGGACAGATACGCAGTATTTT. Translated, it gives CASSLGARGTDTQYF. The complete variable domain, with remaining parts taken from reference TRBV7-9 and TRBJ2-3, reads DTGVSQNPRHKITKRGQNVTFRCDPISEHNRLYWYRQTLGQGPEFLTYFQNEAQLEKSRLLSDRFSAERPKGSFSTLEIQRTEQGDSAMYLCASSLGARGTDTQYFGPGTRLTVL.

V gene TRBV27 combines with J gene TRBJ1-3; TRBD1 is a possible D gene (6 bases). CDR3 size: 15 residues. V gave up 8 bases and J gave up 0 bases, with 14 bases separating them. Germline CDR1 and CDR2: MNHEY and SMNVEV (reference sequence). CDR3 DNA sequence: TGTGCCAGCGGACGGGGGGCAAACTCTGGAAACACCATATATTTT. It translates to CASGRGANSGNTIYF.

The chain uses TRBV5-1 and TRBJ2-1; no clear D. V dropped 0 bases and J dropped 6 bases, with 10 bases sitting between them. CDR3 length equals 14 residues. Germline V gene sequence: CDR1 SGHRS, CDR2 YFSETQ. CDR3 DNA sequence: TGCGCCAGCAGCTTGGATGTAGGCGGCAATGAGCAGTTCTTC. As protein: CASSLDVGGNEQFF.

The chain links TRBV6-5 to TRBJ1-2, with no clear D. Trimming pared 0 bases from V and 1 base from J, leaving 6 bases between. CDR1 is MNHEY, CDR2 SVGAGI, per germline. There are 14 residues in the CDR3. CDR3 sequence: CASSYSSDNYGYTF. CDR3 nucleotides: TGTGCCAGCAGTTACTCTTCAGATAACTATGGCTACACCTTC.

In regard to this clone: Other nucleotide sequences in the sample specify the same CDR3. The chain joins TRBV15 to TRBJ2-7, with 8 nucleotides matching TRBD1. CDR3 length: 15 amino acids. Germline V gene data show CDR1 as LNHNV and CDR2 as YYDKDF (reference sequence). Trimming cost V 0 bases and J 4 bases; bases outside gene matches: 5. The CDR3 coding sequence is TGTGCCACCAGCAGAGAATCAGGGGGCTCATACGAGCAGTACTTC. Residues: CATSRESGGSYEQYF.

The V call is TRBV7-9, the J call TRBJ2-1; 7 bases align to TRBD1. The V and J ends lost 0 bases and 6 bases, in that order; junction bases with no gene match: 8. This CDR3 has 16 amino acids. Per the germline V gene, CDR1 is SEHNR and CDR2 is FQNEAQ (reference sequence). The CDR3 here is CASSLALTGAGNEQFF. In DNA, the CDR3 is TGTGCCAGCAGCTTAGCCCTCACAGGGGCCGGCAATGAGCAGTTCTTC.

This clone appeared a single time. The chain links TRBV7-3 to TRBJ2-1; TRBD1 aligns across 7 bases. From germline, CDR1 is SGHTA and CDR2 FQGTGA. The V segment lost 6 bases and the J segment 6 bases; nucleotides outside the gene matches: 14. CDR3 size: 16 residues. CDR3 sequence (DNA): TGTGCCAGCAGACTTTACGGGACAGAGGCCCCCAATGAGCAGTTCTTC. It yields the protein CASRLYGTEAPNEQFF.

This chain uses TRBV4-3 with TRBJ2-2; 10 nucleotides agree with TRBD2. The CDR3 sequence is 18 residues long. The V segment lost 6 bases and the J segment 0 bases; nucleotides outside the gene matches: 10. Per the germline V gene, CDR1 is LGHNA and CDR2 is YSLEER. The CDR3 is CASRGTVLAGPNTGELFF. The CDR3 nucleotides are TGCGCCAGCAGGGGGACAGTACTAGCGGGACCGAACACCGGGGAGCTGTTTTTT.

This clone was seen only once. The chain couples TRBV19 to TRBJ2-7, with D possibly being TRBD1 (6 bases). Germline CDR1 is LNHDA and CDR2 is SQIVND (reference sequence). V was shortened by 5 bases and J by 4 bases, with 15 bases between the two germline ends. The CDR3 runs to 14 residues. The DNA of the CDR3 is TGTGCCAGTAGTTCACAGGGACGCTCGTACGAGCAGTACTTC. This gives the protein CASSSQGRSYEQYF.

The chain links TRBV10-3 to TRBJ2-1, with 7 bases fitting TRBD2. V lost 5 bases, J lost 5 bases, and 12 bases stayed unmatched. CDR3 length: 16 residues. Germline CDR1 and CDR2: ENHRY and SYGVKD. This CDR3 is CAISKLAREKDNEQFF. CDR3 DNA sequence: TGTGCCATCAGTAAATTAGCGCGGGAGAAGGACAATGAGCAGTTCTTC.

V usage is TRBV4-3 and J usage is TRBJ2-5, with D uncertain. Trimming pared 1 base from V and 5 bases from J, leaving 14 bases between. The CDR3 is 15 residues long. Germline V CDR1 and CDR2: LGHNA, YSLEER. This CDR3 is CASSQGISPGETQYF. DNA for the CDR3: TGCGCCAGCAGCCAAGGGATCTCCCCCGGGGAGACCCAGTACTTC.

V usage is TRBV6-5 and J usage is TRBJ2-7; 7 bases match TRBD2. The CDR3 sequence is 14 residues long. In germline, CDR1 is MNHEY, CDR2 SVGAGI. V trimming: 2 bases; J trimming: 6 bases; junction bases outside the gene matches: 7. CDR3 residues: CASSYGGGRAEQYF. CDR3 bases: TGTGCCAGCAGTTACGGGGGGGGTCGGGCCGAGCAGTACTTC.

The chain is built from TRBV7-9 and TRBJ1-4; D gene unclear. Trimming stripped 4 bases from V and 0 bases from J, with 6 bases between. Germline lookup yields CDR1 SEHNR and CDR2 FQNEAQ (reference sequence). The CDR3 totals 14 residues. CDR3 coding DNA: TGTGCCAGCAGCTACAGAACAACTAATGAAAAACTGTTTTTT. It is translated as CASSYRTTNEKLFF. Full variable domain (outside the CDR3, taken from reference TRBV7-9 and TRBJ1-4): DTGVSQNPRHKITKRGQNVTFRCDPISEHNRLYWYRQTLGQGPEFLTYFQNEAQLEKSRLLSDRFSAERPKGSFSTLEIQRTEQGDSAMYLCASSYRTTNEKLFFGSGTQLSVL.

The chain has TRBV7-2 and TRBJ2-1; 10 positions agree with TRBD1. This CDR3 is built from 16 residues. CDR1 SGHTA and CDR2 FQGNSA come from the germline V gene. V shed 3 bases, J shed 7 bases, and the junction held 9 bases outside the gene matches. CDR3 protein: CASSLPGQGLLNEQFF. The CDR3 DNA is TGTGCCAGCAGCTTGCCGGGACAGGGGTTATTAAATGAGCAGTTCTTC. The full variable domain, in which reference TRBV7-2 and TRBJ2-1 provide the parts outside the CDR3, is GAGVSQSPSNKVTEKGKDVELRCDPISGHTALYWYRQSLGQGLEFLIYFQGNSAPDKSGLPSDRFSAERTGGSVSTLTIQRTQQEDSAVYLCASSLPGQGLLNEQFFGPGTRLTVL.